The 27 T cell receptor beta chains listed next were all sequenced from one sample in a study of shared clonotypes between healthy human individuals (dated by TCRdb to about 2020). Library generation was performed with the immunoSEQ multiplex PCR assay. TCRdb re-hosts the immuneACCESS table, in-frame sequences only. Its copies lack some clones; in the studies checked, an unresolved V gene accounts for under half of them, and the cause for the rest is not known. The sample table holds approximately 2,000,000 clones, of which under 95% were seen once. Around 0.35% of the sample goes to the ten largest clones. Sequences were obtained from naive CD4+ T cells from PBMCs. The sample's cell subset or site label is to be understood as: CD45RA+ positively selected. These receptors originate from a man between 18 and 35 years old in good health. Some clones in this sample may be carry-over from other donors' samples.

The genes are TRBV5-6 and TRBJ2-7, with 8 bases fitting TRBD1. Trimming took 4 bases from V and 0 from J; bases not matched to a gene: 6. This CDR3 region has 15 residues. Germline V lookup: CDR1 SGHDT, CDR2 YYEEEE. The CDR3 loop reads CASSITTGGSYEQYF. The CDR3 nucleotides are TGTGCCAGCAGCATAACTACAGGGGGCTCCTACGAGCAGTACTTC. Complete variable domain (other parts from reference TRBV5-6 and TRBJ2-7): DAGVTQSPTHLIKTRGQQVTLRCSPKSGHDTVSWYQQALGQGPQFIFQYYEEEERQRGNFPDRFSGHQFPNYSSELNVNALLLGDSALYLCASSITTGGSYEQYFGPGTRLTVT.

The V call is TRBV10-3, the J call TRBJ2-5; D is undetermined. The CDR3 totals 14 residues. The V and J ends lost 10 bases and 1 base respectively, with 16 bases between them. Germline values: CDR1 ENHRY, CDR2 SYGVKD. Written as DNA, the CDR3 is TGTGCCACCAAGAGGCTCGCAAGCCAAGAGACCCAGTACTTC. Translating gives CATKRLASQETQYF.

The chain is built from TRBV4-1 and TRBJ2-1; TRBD2 matches at 7 bases. V was pared by 9 bases and J by 8 bases, with 19 bases of the junction left unmatched. Germline CDR1 and CDR2: MGHRA and YSYEKL. The CDR3 covers 16 residues. The CDR3 sequence: CARKSSGSFLVDEQFF. The CDR3 DNA sequence: TGCGCCAGAAAGTCTAGCGGCTCCTTTCTGGTCGATGAGCAGTTCTTC.

On this clone: This sample includes further DNA sequences coding for the same CDR3. The chain combines TRBV9 with TRBJ2-3; D not resolved. Germline V gene sequence: CDR1 SGDLS, CDR2 YYNGEE. The CDR3 runs to 14 residues. Trimming pared 0 bases from V and 1 base from J, leaving 6 bases between. The DNA for the CDR3 is TGTGCCAGCAGCGTAGTCTCCCGCACAGATACGCAGTATTTT. Encoded protein: CASSVVSRTDTQYF.

As for this clone: This sample includes further DNA sequences coding for the same CDR3. The chain combines TRBV7-2 with TRBJ2-1, with 7 bases fitting TRBD2. The junction had 5 bases not matched to a gene; V was cut back by 6 bases and J by 0 bases. The CDR3 totals 15 residues. From germline, CDR1 is SGHTA and CDR2 FQGNSA. The CDR3 bases are TGTGCCAGCAGTCGAGCGGGGAGCTCCTACAATGAGCAGTTCTTC. This sequence encodes CASSRAGSSYNEQFF.

On this clone: This could be a read error, since a much larger clone is one nucleotide away. The identical CDR3 is also encoded by other nucleotide sequences in the sample. V and J are TRBV4-2 and TRBJ1-1; D call uncertain. Trimming shortened V by 1 base and J by 3 bases, and 3 bases separated the two germline ends. Germline V lookup: CDR1 LGHNA, CDR2 YNFKEQ. The CDR3 covers 12 residues. The CDR3 is CASSQGDTEAFF. Written as DNA, the CDR3 is TGTGCCAGCAGCCAAGGGGACACTGAAGCTTTCTTT.

J is TRBJ1-2 and V is TRBV5-8; D not resolved. Germline lookup yields CDR1 SGHTS and CDR2 YDEGEE. V shed 0 bases and J shed 8 bases, with 17 bases lying between them. The CDR3 length is 15 residues. The CDR3 sequence: CASSLVGQIGGGYTF. Written as DNA, the CDR3 is TGTGCCAGCAGCTTGGTTGGCCAGATAGGTGGGGGCTACACCTTC.

This chain connects TRBV19 to TRBJ2-3, with TRBD2 identical over 8 bases. Germline V gene data show CDR1 as LNHDA and CDR2 as SQIVND (reference sequence). V shed 5 bases and J 4 bases; nucleotides not matched to a gene: 5. This CDR3 contains 14 residues. CDR3 protein: CASSPGTRSDTQYF. The CDR3 DNA sequence: TGTGCCAGTAGTCCGGGGACTAGATCAGATACGCAGTATTTT.

The chain combines TRBV5-1 with TRBJ2-2, with TRBD2 matching 9 bases. V shed 0 bases and J 6 bases; nucleotides not matched to a gene: 9. The germline V gene encodes CDR1 SGHRS and CDR2 YFSETQ. This CDR3 has 17 residues. The CDR3 nucleotides are TGCGCCAGCAGCTTGGCTCCGGGACTAGCAAGCTCCGGGGAGCTGTTTTTT. Translated, it gives CASSLAPGLASSGELFF.

Worth noting for this clone: Additional DNA sequences in this sample encode the identical CDR3. This chain uses TRBV29-1 with TRBJ2-5; the D call may be TRBD1 or TRBD2 (5 bases each). Deletions cut 4 bases from V and 5 bases from J, with 11 bases between. The CDR3 is 12 residues long. CDR1 SQVTM and CDR2 ANQGSEA come from the germline V gene. As DNA, the CDR3 is TGCAGCGTTGCAAGCAGGGAGGAGACCCAGTACTTC. Protein: CSVASREETQYF.

Written as DNA, the CDR3 is TGTGCCAGCAGTGAAAGCCTTTACTCTGGAAACACCATATATTTT. Amino acid sequence: CASSESLYSGNTIYF. V and J are TRBV6-1 and TRBJ1-3; D not certain. The CDR3 sequence is 15 residues long. Trimming took 2 bases from V and 0 from J, leaving 8 bases between them. From germline, CDR1 is MNHNS and CDR2 SASEGT.

The chain uses TRBV30 and TRBJ1-5; possible D gene TRBD1, 5 bases. Germline CDR1 and CDR2: GTSNPN and SVGIG (reference sequence). This CDR3 has 13 residues. V was trimmed by 0 bases and J by 6 bases, leaving 9 bases between them. CDR3 sequence reads: CAWSVLRGQPQHF. In nucleotides, the CDR3 is TGTGCCTGGAGTGTCTTAAGGGGTCAGCCCCAGCATTTT.

This clone was found once. The rearrangement uses TRBV6-6 and TRBJ2-5; possible D gene TRBD2, 6 bases. The better agreement between TRBJ2-7 and the DNA end casts doubt on the J call. This CDR3 is built from 12 residues. Germline V gene lookup returns CDR1 MNHNY and CDR2 SVGAGI (reference sequence). CDR3 bases: TGTGCCAGCAGTTATTGGGGGGACGAGCAGTACTTC. Translation: CASSYWGDEQYF.

This clone was seen just once. The rearrangement uses TRBV4-1 and TRBJ2-4, with 10 bases that match TRBD1. Trimming cost V 0 bases and J 4 bases; bases outside gene matches: 12. The CDR3 has 19 residues. The V gene's germline CDR1 is MGHRA and CDR2 YSYEKL. This CDR3 is CASSQEGGTGDPMKNIQYF. CDR3 sequence (DNA): TGCGCCAGCAGCCAAGAAGGGGGGACAGGGGACCCCATGAAAAACATTCAGTACTTC.

The CDR3 coding sequence is TGCGCCAGCAGCTGGACCGGGACAGCGACCTATGGCTACACCTTC. Its translation is CASSWTGTATYGYTF. This chain links TRBV5-1 with TRBJ1-2; 7 nucleotides line up with TRBD1. CDR1 and CDR2 from the germline V gene are SGHRS and YFSETQ. V gave up 3 bases and J gave up 4 bases; unmatched junction bases: 9. The CDR3 is 15 residues long.

The table lists this clone with a count of one. The chain uses TRBV19 and TRBJ2-1, with 12 nucleotides matching TRBD2. The J segment lost 3 bases and the V segment lost 4 bases, leaving 4 bases of the junction unmatched. The CDR3 covers 16 residues. Germline V gives CDR1 LNHDA, CDR2 SQIVND (reference sequence). The CDR3 region is CASSTQTSGSYNEQFF. The DNA for the CDR3 is TGTGCCAGTAGTACTCAGACTAGCGGGAGCTACAATGAGCAGTTCTTC.

In its sample, this clone was seen once. The same CDR3 arises from other DNA sequences in this sample as well. J is TRBJ2-5 and V is TRBV29-1; a weak D match, TRBD1 (5 bases). The DNA end favors TRBJ2-7, so the J call may be wrong. CDR1 is SQVTM, CDR2 ANQGSEA, per germline. CDR3 size: 12 residues. For the CDR3, the DNA is TGCAGCGTTGAGGCCCAGGGCTACGAGCAGTACTTC. Encoded protein: CSVEAQGYEQYF.

The V gene is TRBV11-2, the J gene TRBJ2-2; 14 nucleotides agree with TRBD2. The CDR3 loop spans 14 amino acids. With V trimmed by 11 bases and J by 5 bases, 4 bases remained unmatched. Germline CDR1 SGHAT, CDR2 FQNNGV. The CDR3: CAGRTSGRTGELFF. Here the CDR3 DNA reads TGTGCCGGGAGGACTAGCGGGAGGACCGGGGAGCTGTTTTTT. The complete variable domain, with remaining parts taken from reference TRBV11-2 and TRBJ2-2, reads EAGVAQSPRYKIIEKRQSVAFWCNPISGHATLYWYQQILGQGPKLLIQFQNNGVVDDSQLPKDRFSAERLKGVDSTLKIQPAKLEDSAVYLCAGRTSGRTGELFFGEGSRLTVL.

This rearrangement joins TRBV14 to TRBJ1-2; 9 bases are shared with TRBD1. This CDR3 spans 15 amino acids. The V gene's germline CDR1 is SGHDN and CDR2 FVKESK. Unmatched junction bases numbered 8, after V lost 4 bases and J lost 5 bases. The CDR3 bases are TGTGCCAGCAGCCGATTCACCGGGACAGGGTATGGCTACACCTTC. Protein: CASSRFTGTGYGYTF.

The J gene is TRBJ2-7, the V gene TRBV19; D possibly corresponds to TRBD2 (6 bases). This CDR3 has 17 residues. Trimming removed 4 bases from V and 2 bases from J, with 21 bases in between. Germline loops: CDR1 LNHDA, CDR2 SQIVND (reference sequence). CDR3 in amino acids: CASSRVGQSGSTYEQYF. The CDR3, as DNA: TGTGCCAGTAGTAGGGTGGGTCAAAGCGGGTCTACCTACGAGCAGTACTTC.

The gene calls are TRBV7-9 and TRBJ2-2; the D gene is possibly TRBD1 (5 bases). With 5 bases removed from V and 4 bases from J, the gap between germline ends came to 11 bases. The germline CDR1 and CDR2 sequences are SEHNR and FQNEAQ (reference sequence). CDR3 length: 14 residues. CDR3 loop: CASSPLGVTGELFF. The CDR3 nucleotides read TGTGCCAGCAGCCCTTTAGGGGTCACCGGGGAGCTGTTTTTT.

The rearrangement uses TRBV4-3 and TRBJ2-2; no clear D gene. Germline lookup yields CDR1 LGHNA and CDR2 YSLEER. V was cut by 0 bases and J by 6 bases, with 11 bases left in between. The CDR3 runs to 15 residues. CDR3: CASSQEQGPPGELFF. For the CDR3, the DNA is TGCGCCAGCAGCCAAGAGCAAGGGCCGCCCGGGGAGCTGTTTTTT.

V gene TRBV30 combines with J gene TRBJ1-4; TRBD1 might be the D (5 bases). The CDR3 runs to 12 residues. V was trimmed by 4 bases and J by 4 bases, leaving 7 bases between them. Germline values: CDR1 GTSNPN, CDR2 SVGIG (reference sequence). DNA for the CDR3: TGTGCCTGGACAGACAGTAATGAAAAACTGTTTTTT. Amino acids: CAWTDSNEKLFF.

The gene calls are TRBV5-8 and TRBJ2-7; D is uncertain. The CDR3 loop spans 12 amino acids. The V and J ends lost 5 bases and 2 bases respectively, with 8 bases between them. Germline loops: CDR1 SGHTS, CDR2 YDEGEE. In nucleotides, the CDR3 is TGTGCCAGCAGTCAAGTAACCTACGAGCAGTACTTC. As protein: CASSQVTYEQYF.

V usage is TRBV5-1 and J usage is TRBJ2-7; TRBD2 is a possible D gene (6 bases). Germline V CDR1 and CDR2: SGHRS, YFSETQ. V dropped 2 bases and J dropped 0 bases, with 12 bases sitting between them. This CDR3 region has 15 residues. The CDR3 nucleotides read TGCGCCAGCAGCTTACGCCTAGCGAACTCCTACGAGCAGTACTTC. It yields the protein CASSLRLANSYEQYF.

The gene calls are TRBV6-1 and TRBJ2-1; D uncertain. CDR3 length: 14 residues. V lost 7 bases, J lost 1 base, and 11 bases lay in between. Germline V gene sequence: CDR1 MNHNS, CDR2 SASEGT. CDR3: CASMVRQSYNEQFF. CDR3 DNA sequence: TGTGCCAGCATGGTCCGACAATCCTACAATGAGCAGTTCTTC.

The chain carries TRBV28 and TRBJ1-1, with D perhaps TRBD1 (5 bases). V lost 5 bases, J lost 2 bases, and 15 bases lay in between. The germline V gene has CDR1 MDHEN and CDR2 SYDVKM. This CDR3 is built from 15 residues. CDR3 nucleotide sequence: TGTGCCAGCAGTGTCCCAGGGACGACTAACACTGAAGCTTTCTTT. Its translation: CASSVPGTTNTEAFF.